These 18 T cell receptor beta chains originate from one sample sequenced in a study of regulatory T cells in long-lasting Graves disease. Time point given: newly diagnosed GD, antithyroid drugs for less than 3 months. TCR sequences were obtained from RNA taken from PBMCs. Arm-PCR of CDR3 regions with iRepertoire HTBI primers generated TCR beta libraries. TCRdb analysed the multiplex PCR reads with MiXCR anew, one entry per CDR3 protein. Counted here are roughly 500,000 distinct CDR3 sequences, around an eighth occurring once; the ten biggest clones make up 8.5% to 10%. The same data also contributed to another study, on T cells in Graves' hyperthyroidism and ophthalmopathy.

This specimen consisted of peripheral blood mononuclear cells (PBMCs), obtained at new diagnosis, from a patient treated with antithyroid drugs. The receptors stem from a man aged 25-45 years with Graves disease.

This clonotype occurred many times. This rearrangement joins TRBV6-2 or TRBV6-3 to TRBJ2-1; D possibly corresponds to TRBD1 (6 bases). Germline loops: CDR1 MNHEY, CDR2 SVGEGT. V dropped 8 bases and J dropped 5 bases, with 16 bases sitting between them. This CDR3 has 14 amino acids. CDR3 bases: TGTGCCAGCGTGAGTGCAGGGGCGGACAATGAGCAGTTCTTC. Translation gives CASVSAGADNEQFF.

This clonotype has at least ten counts. The chain employs TRBV5-1 and TRBJ2-3; D unclear. Per the germline V gene, CDR1 is SGHRS and CDR2 is YFSETQ. The CDR3 covers 13 residues. Trimming left V 1 base short and J 6 bases short, with 9 bases between. CDR3 DNA sequence: TGCGCCAGCAGCTTGCCCCCGAAGGATACGCAGTATTTT. It specifies CASSLPPKDTQYF.

Only a few counts were recorded for this clonotype. J is TRBJ1-5 and V is TRBV19; 7 bases line up with TRBD1. The CDR3 is 13 amino acids. CDR1 and CDR2 from the germline V gene are LNHDA and SQIVND (reference sequence). V trimming: 6 bases; J trimming: 7 bases; junction bases outside the gene matches: 6. CDR3 region: CASSWDRAQPQHF. For the CDR3, the DNA is TGTGCCAGTAGCTGGGACAGAGCCCAGCCCCAGCATTTT.

In its sample, this clonotype was seen many times. The J gene is TRBJ2-2, the V gene TRBV12-5; D may correspond to TRBD1 or TRBD2 (5 bases each). The V end lost 6 bases, the J end lost 1 base, and 9 bases lay between the germline ends. The CDR3 sequence is 14 residues long. The germline CDR1 and CDR2 sequences are LGHNT and FRNRAP. The CDR3 DNA sequence: TGTGCTAGTGGACTTGGGGGGAACACCGGGGAGCTGTTTTTT. It codes for CASGLGGNTGELFF.

The chain combines TRBV20-1 with TRBJ1-2; TRBD1 is a possible D gene (5 bases). CDR3 length: 16 residues. V was pared by 8 bases and J by 4 bases, with 26 bases between. Germline assignment: CDR1 DFQATT and CDR2 SNEGSKA (reference sequence). Written as DNA, the CDR3 is TGCAGTCCTGGCCTGACAGACTCCCCTCGGACCTATGGCTACACCTTC. Its protein product is CSPGLTDSPRTYGYTF.

The V call is TRBV2, the J call TRBJ2-7; 7 positions agree with TRBD1. Germline CDR1 reads SNHLY; CDR2 reads FYNNEI. V lost 6 bases and J lost 2; bases outside the gene matches: 7. CDR3 length: 14 residues. Here the CDR3 reads CASSRDRSAYEQYF. DNA of the CDR3: TGTGCCAGCAGCCGGGACAGAAGCGCCTACGAGCAGTACTTC.

This clonotype came up many times. CDR3 region: CATTLTGAVNEQFF. CDR3 DNA sequence: TGTGCCACCACCTTAACAGGGGCCGTCAATGAGCAGTTCTTC. The chain links TRBV13 to TRBJ2-1; 7 bases match TRBD1. The CDR3 extends over 14 amino acids. J lost 6 bases, V lost 10 bases, and 12 bases had no gene match. The germline V gene encodes CDR1 PRHDT and CDR2 FYEKMQ (reference sequence). Full variable domain (rest looked up from reference TRBV13 and TRBJ2-1): AAGVIQSPRHLIKEKRETATLKCYPIPRHDTVYWYQQGPGQDPQFLISFYEKMQSDKGSIPDRFSAQQFSDYHSELNMSSLELGDSALYFCATTLTGAVNEQFFGPGTRLTVL.

Comments on this clonotype: The junction departs from the called germline gene at one end, perhaps through a read error. The rearrangement joins TRBV6-4 to TRBJ1-5; D gene uncertain. Germline assignment: CDR1 MRHNA and CDR2 SNTAGT. The CDR3 extends over 15 amino acids. Here the CDR3 reads CASSYSVAENQPQHF. The CDR3 nucleotides are TGTGCCAGCAGTTACTCGGTGGCGGAAAATCAGCCCCAGCATTTT.

This clonotype was seen many times. The DNA of the CDR3 is TGCAGTGCTAGAGATTTTAGGCAGGGGGCTGGAAAACTGTTTTTT. This sequence encodes CSARDFRQGAGKLFF. The chain combines TRBV20-1 with TRBJ1-4, with 8 nucleotides matching TRBD1. CDR3 length: 15 amino acids. V was clipped by 0 bases and J by 10 bases; unmatched bases: 10. CDR1 and CDR2 (germline): DFQATT, SNEGSKA (reference sequence).

The chain couples TRBV5-1 to TRBJ2-1, with 9 bases that match TRBD1. This CDR3 has 11 amino acids. CDR1 and CDR2 (germline): SGHRS, YFSETQ. Trimming cost V 4 bases and J 14 bases; bases outside gene matches: 4. The CDR3 loop is CASSADRGEFF. The DNA of the CDR3 is TGCGCCAGCAGCGCGGACAGGGGTGAGTTCTTC.

The rearrangement uses TRBV20-1 and TRBJ2-3, with TRBD2 matching over 7 bases. The V segment lost 2 bases and the J segment 2 bases; nucleotides outside the gene matches: 10. Looked up from germline, CDR1 is DFQATT and CDR2 is SNEGSKA (reference sequence). This CDR3 spans 16 amino acids. The CDR3 DNA reads as TGCAGTGCTAGACCCGGAGCTAGCGGCGACACAGATACGCAGTATTTT. Translating it yields CSARPGASGDTDTQYF.

This chain joins TRBV6-9 and TRBJ2-4, with D perhaps matching TRBD2 (6 bases). V lost 3 bases, J lost 0 bases, and 12 bases lay in between. Germline V CDR1 and CDR2: MNHGY, SVAAGI. This CDR3 spans 16 amino acids. This chain's CDR3 is CASSYPGLLAKNIQYF. The CDR3 DNA reads as TGTGCCAGCAGTTACCCGGGACTCCTAGCCAAAAACATTCAGTACTTC.

The chain employs TRBV7-9 and TRBJ2-5; weak D call: TRBD1 (5 bases). Germline V lookup: CDR1 SEHNR, CDR2 FQNEAQ (reference sequence). Trimming shortened V by 4 bases and J by 1 base, and 13 bases separated the two germline ends. This CDR3 has 15 residues. CDR3 DNA sequence: TGTGCCAGCAGCTCCCGAGGACACTTCCAAGAGACCCAGTACTTC. Translating it yields CASSSRGHFQETQYF.

This clonotype has a count of ten or more. The chain joins TRBV27 to TRBJ2-7; possibly TRBD1 for D (7 bases). Germline V lookup: CDR1 MNHEY, CDR2 SMNVEV (reference sequence). Trimming stripped 7 bases from V and 4 bases from J, with 17 bases between. CDR3 length: 14 amino acids. The CDR3, as DNA: TGTGCCAGCACCGATCCAGGGGGGACTTACGAGCAGTACTTC. Translated, it gives CASTDPGGTYEQYF.

The rearrangement uses TRBV30 and TRBJ2-3; D unclear. The germline gives CDR1 GTSNPN, CDR2 SVGIG (reference sequence). V lost 6 bases to trimming and J lost 6 bases, with 10 bases between them. The CDR3 has 11 residues. CDR3 bases: TGTGCCTGTTCCTCCCTGGATACGCAGTATTTT. Its protein product is CACSSLDTQYF.

This clonotype was seen more than once but under ten times. The chain uses TRBV29-1 and TRBJ2-2; D might be TRBD1 (5 bases). The V gene's germline CDR1 is SQVTM and CDR2 ANQGSEA. This CDR3 is built from 12 residues. The ends were cut back, 6 bases at V and 1 base at J, with 6 bases in the middle. The CDR3 nucleotides read TGCAGCGTAGACAGGAACACCGGGGAGCTGTTTTTT. It codes for CSVDRNTGELFF.

This clonotype was counted ten times or more. The chain is built from TRBV29-1 and TRBJ1-4; a possible D gene is TRBD1 (5 bases). The ends were cut back, 7 bases at V and 5 bases at J, with 14 bases in the middle. The germline CDR1 and CDR2 sequences are SQVTM and ANQGSEA. The CDR3 is 13 amino acids. CDR3 DNA: TGCAGCGCGAAGGGGACTCTCAATGAAAAACTGTTTTTT. Translating it yields CSAKGTLNEKLFF.

The sample holds many counts of this clonotype. The V gene is TRBV18, the J gene TRBJ2-3; D remains ambiguous. V was trimmed by 0 bases and J by 6 bases, leaving 4 bases between them. Germline V gives CDR1 KGHSH, CDR2 LQKENI. There are 12 residues in the CDR3. The CDR3 sequence: CASSPPTDTQYF. The CDR3 DNA sequence: TGTGCCAGCTCACCACCGACGGATACGCAGTATTTT.